This entry lists 18 T cell receptor beta chains sequenced from one sample in a study of T cells after yellow fever vaccination. TCRdb processed the 5' RACE reads anew with MiXCR; each CDR3 protein has one entry. The repertoire holds about 340,000 distinct CDR3 sequences, around 12% seen once, with about 3% in the top ten. The starting material was CD4+ T cells sorted from PBMCs, obtained 15 days after the yellow fever booster vaccination. Receptors originate from a young man who received the YFV17D yellow fever vaccine.

The sample holds a few counts of this clonotype. The chain carries TRBV5-1 and TRBJ1-1; tentatively, D is TRBD1 (5 bases). Looked up from germline, CDR1 is SGHRS and CDR2 is YFSETQ. The CDR3 sequence is 15 residues long. Trimming stripped 1 base from V and 5 bases from J, with 15 bases between. As DNA, the CDR3 is TGCGCCAGCAGCTTGAGGGGTTCAGCGAAGACTGAAGCTTTCTTT. Amino acids: CASSLRGSAKTEAFF.

The table lists this clonotype with a few counts. The chain employs TRBV7-6 and TRBJ2-3, with TRBD2 as a possible D gene (6 bases). The germline V and J ends were trimmed by 3 bases and 6 bases, with 13 bases remaining between them. This CDR3 contains 14 residues. Germline V gene data show CDR1 as SGHVS and CDR2 as FNYEAQ. DNA for the CDR3: TGTGCCAGCAGCTTCTCAGCGGGCGGTGATACGCAGTATTTT. Translated, it gives CASSFSAGGDTQYF.

V and J are TRBV7-9 and TRBJ1-1; D not resolved. In germline, CDR1 is SEHNR, CDR2 FQNEAQ (reference sequence). The CDR3 covers 15 residues. V shed 5 bases and J shed 0 bases, with 13 bases lying between them. Written as DNA, the CDR3 is TGTGCCAGCAGCCCCCGGCGGGAACTGAACACTGAAGCTTTCTTT. Amino acid sequence: CASSPRRELNTEAFF.

The chain employs TRBV20-1 and TRBJ2-1; 9 nucleotides align to TRBD2. V dropped 6 bases and J dropped 9; count of bases not matched to a gene: 12. The CDR3 contains 14 residues. Germline lookup yields CDR1 DFQATT and CDR2 SNEGSKA (reference sequence). CDR3 DNA: TGCAGTGCGCCGAGCGCGGGGGGGCGTATTGAGCAGTTCTTC. Translation gives CSAPSAGGRIEQFF.

Notes on this clonotype: One base away lies a much larger clone, so this may be a sequencing read error. The V gene is TRBV7-9, the J gene TRBJ1-1; D remains ambiguous. Trimming shortened V by 1 base and J by 1 base, and 4 bases separated the two germline ends. The CDR3 is 13 amino acids. Germline CDR1 SEHNR, CDR2 FQNEAQ (reference sequence). The CDR3 loop reads CASSLEENTEAFF. The CDR3 DNA reads TGTGCCAGCAGCTTAGAAGAGAACACTGAAGCTTTCTTT.

There are a few counts of this clonotype. The CDR3 spells CASTQRTGETQYF. The CDR3 DNA reads as TGTGCCAGCACCCAGAGAACGGGAGAGACCCAGTACTTC. The gene calls are TRBV3-1 and TRBJ2-5; D is unresolved. V was cut by 7 bases and J by 4 bases, with 13 bases left in between. The CDR3 sequence is 13 residues long. The V gene's germline CDR1 is LGHDT and CDR2 YNNKEL (reference sequence).

CDR3 bases: TGTGCCAGCAGCGCAGAGAACAACAGGGGAGCTTTCTTT. This gives the protein CASSAENNRGAFF. The chain is built from TRBV9 and TRBJ1-1, with 7 bases matching TRBD1. V lost 3 bases to trimming and J lost 10 bases; unmatched junction nucleotides: 9. The CDR3 spans 13 residues. Germline V gene data show CDR1 as SGDLS and CDR2 as YYNGEE.

A few counts support this clonotype. J is TRBJ2-6 and V is TRBV10-3, with TRBD1 as a possible D gene (5 bases). V was shortened by 6 bases and J by 4 bases, with 19 bases between the two germline ends. The germline V gene has CDR1 ENHRY and CDR2 SYGVKD. The CDR3 is 17 residues long. DNA of the CDR3: TGTGCCATCAGCGATCCCGCCGCGCGGACAGGGGCCAACGTCCTGACTTTC. It translates to CAISDPAARTGANVLTF.

This clonotype occurred a few times. The V and J genes are TRBV3-1 and TRBJ1-1, with D maybe TRBD1 (5 bases). The CDR3 has 14 amino acids. Germline V CDR1 and CDR2: LGHDT, YNNKEL (reference sequence). Trimming left V 3 bases short and J 6 bases short, with 14 bases between. CDR3 sequence (DNA): TGTGCCAGCAGCCAGGGGCAGGGAGTCGCTGAAGCTTTCTTT. Its protein product is CASSQGQGVAEAFF. Complete variable domain (other parts from reference TRBV3-1 and TRBJ1-1): DTAVSQTPKYLVTQMGNDKSIKCEQNLGHDTMYWYKQDSKKFLKIMFSYNNKELIINETVPNRFSPKSPDKAHLNLHINSLELGDSAVYFCASSQGQGVAEAFFGQGTRLTVV.

This chain links TRBV12-3 or TRBV12-4 with TRBJ1-2, with D maybe TRBD1 (6 bases). V dropped 4 bases and J dropped 8 bases, with 11 bases sitting between them. The CDR3 has 12 residues. The CDR3 sequence is CASSYTGPGYTF. In nucleotides, the CDR3 is TGTGCCAGCAGTTATACAGGGCCCGGCTACACCTTC.

This clonotype was seen more than once but under ten times. The chain is built from TRBV20-1 and TRBJ1-5, with D uncertain. The CDR3 length is 12 residues. The germline V gene has CDR1 DFQATT and CDR2 SNEGSKA (reference sequence). The V and J ends lost 0 bases and 7 bases respectively, with 7 bases between them. The CDR3: CSAREAGQPQHF. The CDR3 nucleotides read TGCAGTGCTAGAGAGGCGGGCCAGCCCCAGCATTTT.

There are a few counts of this clonotype. The rearrangement uses TRBV18 and TRBJ1-1; a weak D match, TRBD1 (6 bases). V gave up 3 bases and J gave up 8 bases, with 16 bases separating them. The CDR3 has 14 residues. Germline V gene sequence: CDR1 KGHSH, CDR2 LQKENI. The CDR3 DNA follows: TGTGCCAGCTCACCTCTGGCCCCAGGGGCCGAAGCTTTCTTT. It is translated as CASSPLAPGAEAFF.

The chain carries TRBV3-1 and TRBJ2-3; 10 positions agree with TRBD2. The CDR3 is 15 residues long. V was clipped by 1 base and J by 7 bases; unmatched bases: 5. The germline CDR1 and CDR2 sequences are LGHDT and YNNKEL (reference sequence). Here the CDR3 DNA reads TGTGCCAGCAGCCAAGGAGCGGGGGGGCCGTATACGCAGTATTTT. Protein: CASSQGAGGPYTQYF.

The chain joins TRBV6-1 to TRBJ1-5; D is possibly TRBD1 (6 bases). There are 15 residues in the CDR3. V lost 6 bases and J lost 1, with 13 bases in between. Germline V lookup: CDR1 MNHNS, CDR2 SASEGT. The CDR3 region has the DNA TGTGCCAGCAGGGGACACCCGGGGAGCAATCAGCCCCAGCATTTT. Protein: CASRGHPGSNQPQHF.

This clonotype was observed a handful of times. Since a much larger clone is just one base distant, this may be a read error. This rearrangement joins TRBV27 to TRBJ1-1; TRBD1 is a possible D gene (5 bases). Deletions cut 4 bases from V and 4 bases from J, with 10 bases between. The germline V gene has CDR1 MNHEY and CDR2 SMNVEV (reference sequence). The CDR3 spans 13 residues. CDR3 region: CASSSHGGTEAFF. The CDR3 nucleotides read TGTGCCAGCAGTTCTCATGGGGGCACTGAAGCTTTCTTT.

This clonotype was detected only a few times. The chain uses TRBV5-1 and TRBJ1-1, with a weak D call TRBD1 (5 bases). The CDR3 consists of 14 residues. Trimming shortened V by 4 bases and J by 4 bases, and 14 bases separated the two germline ends. The germline CDR1 and CDR2 sequences are SGHRS and YFSETQ. This chain's CDR3 is CASSSNRGSTEAFF. CDR3 in DNA: TGCGCCAGCAGCAGCAATAGGGGTTCCACTGAAGCTTTCTTT.

With respect to this clonotype: Its ends do not fully match the called genes, so a read error is possible. V and J are TRBV28 and TRBJ2-5, with TRBD2 matching over 10 bases. The CDR3 covers 14 residues. Germline CDR1 MDHEN, CDR2 SYDVKM. CDR3 coding DNA: TGTGCCAGCAGTTTAAGGTCTCTAGCGGGGGCCTCAAACTTC. It specifies CASSLRSLAGASNF.

This clonotype was picked up a small number of times. The chain recombines TRBV7-9 with TRBJ2-3; D may be TRBD1 (6 bases). In germline, CDR1 is SEHNR, CDR2 FQNEAQ (reference sequence). This CDR3 comprises 15 residues. V dropped 5 bases and J dropped 2 bases, with 14 bases sitting between them. The DNA for the CDR3 is TGTGCCAGCAGCAACAGGGTGAGGCCCACAGATACGCAGTATTTT. Translation gives CASSNRVRPTDTQYF.